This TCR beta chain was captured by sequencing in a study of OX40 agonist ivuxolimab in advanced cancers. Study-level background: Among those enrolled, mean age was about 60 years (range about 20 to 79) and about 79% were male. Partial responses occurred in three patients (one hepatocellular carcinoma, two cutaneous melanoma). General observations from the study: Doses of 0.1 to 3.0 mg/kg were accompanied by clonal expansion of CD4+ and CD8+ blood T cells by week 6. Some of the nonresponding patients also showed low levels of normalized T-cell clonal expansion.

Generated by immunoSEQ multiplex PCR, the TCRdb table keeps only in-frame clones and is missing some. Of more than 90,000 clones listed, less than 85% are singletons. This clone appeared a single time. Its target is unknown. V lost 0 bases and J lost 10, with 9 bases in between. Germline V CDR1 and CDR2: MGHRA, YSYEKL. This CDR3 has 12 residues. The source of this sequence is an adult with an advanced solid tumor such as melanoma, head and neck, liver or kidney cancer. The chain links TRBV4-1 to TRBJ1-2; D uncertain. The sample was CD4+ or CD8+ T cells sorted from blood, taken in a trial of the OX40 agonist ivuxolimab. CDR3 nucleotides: TGCGCCAGCAGCCAAGAAGGTCACCTCTACACCTTC. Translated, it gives CASSQEGHLYTF.